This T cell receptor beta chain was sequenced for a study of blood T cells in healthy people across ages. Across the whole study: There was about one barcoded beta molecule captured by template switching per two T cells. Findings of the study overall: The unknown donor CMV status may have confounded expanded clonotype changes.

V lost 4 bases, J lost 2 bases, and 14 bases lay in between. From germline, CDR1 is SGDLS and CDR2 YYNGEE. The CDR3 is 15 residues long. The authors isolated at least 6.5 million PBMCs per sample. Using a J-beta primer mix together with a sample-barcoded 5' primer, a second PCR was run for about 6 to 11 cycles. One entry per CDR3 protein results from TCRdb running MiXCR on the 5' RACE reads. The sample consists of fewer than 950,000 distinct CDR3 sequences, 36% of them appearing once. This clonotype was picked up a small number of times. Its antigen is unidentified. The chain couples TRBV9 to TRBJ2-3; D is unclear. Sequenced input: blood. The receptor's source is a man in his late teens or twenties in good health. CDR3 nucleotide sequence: TGTGCCAGCAGCCCTCGGCCGCAGGCCACAGATACGCAGTATTTT. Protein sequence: CASSPRPQATDTQYF.